This T cell receptor (beta chain) was captured in a study of memory CD4+ T cells and cytomegalovirus serostatus. On the study more broadly: Healthy Belgian adult donors included about nine CMV-positive and 24 CMV-negative people.

Study-wide results and limits: Of approximately 150 reported CMV TCRbeta sequences, roughly 70 were found in memory CD4+ repertoires. The CMV-associated TCR signature appears largely within the CD4+ memory repertoire.

Measured with immunoSEQ multiplex PCR; TCRdb has only the in-frame clones, and not every one. This sample has some 26,000 clones; more than 70% occur once, and the top ten carry 0.68%. This clone is medium-sized (0.01 to 0.1%) within its sample. As yet, its antigen is unknown. Single viable CD3+CD4+CD8-CD45RO+ cells were sorted as the memory CD4+ T cells. CD4+ T cells were isolated by positive magnetic selection. The clonotype originates from an adult in good health and CMV-seronegative. Sequencing used memory CD4+ T cells from blood.

The CDR3 loop reads CASSQTGTSGETQYF. In DNA, the CDR3 is TGTGCCAGCAGCCAAACCGGGACTAGCGGGGAGACCCAGTACTTC. This chain uses TRBV7-8 with TRBJ2-5; TRBD2 matches at 12 bases. V shed 5 bases and J 5 bases; nucleotides not matched to a gene: 6. This CDR3 region has 15 residues. Germline loops: CDR1 SGHVS, CDR2 FQNEAQ.